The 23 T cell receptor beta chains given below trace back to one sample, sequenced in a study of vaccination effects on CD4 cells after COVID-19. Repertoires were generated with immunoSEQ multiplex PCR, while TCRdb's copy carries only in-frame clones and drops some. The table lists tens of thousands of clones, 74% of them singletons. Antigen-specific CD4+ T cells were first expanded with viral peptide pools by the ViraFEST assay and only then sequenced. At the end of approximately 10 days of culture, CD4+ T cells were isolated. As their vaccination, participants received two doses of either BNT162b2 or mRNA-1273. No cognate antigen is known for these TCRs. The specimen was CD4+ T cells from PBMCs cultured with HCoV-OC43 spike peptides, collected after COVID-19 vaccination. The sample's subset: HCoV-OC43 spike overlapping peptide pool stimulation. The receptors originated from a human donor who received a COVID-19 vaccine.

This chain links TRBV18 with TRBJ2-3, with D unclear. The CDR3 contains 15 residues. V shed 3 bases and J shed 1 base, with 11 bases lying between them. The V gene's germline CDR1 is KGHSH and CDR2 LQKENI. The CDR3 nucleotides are TGTGCCAGCTCACCCGCCTCTGCTGGCACAGATACGCAGTATTTT. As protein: CASSPASAGTDTQYF.

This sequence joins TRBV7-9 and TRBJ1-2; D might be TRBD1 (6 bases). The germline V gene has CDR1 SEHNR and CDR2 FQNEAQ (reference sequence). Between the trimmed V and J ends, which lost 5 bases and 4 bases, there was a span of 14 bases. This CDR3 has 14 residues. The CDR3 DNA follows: TGTGCCAGCAGCCCAACAGGGATCGCCTATGGCTACACCTTC. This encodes CASSPTGIAYGYTF.

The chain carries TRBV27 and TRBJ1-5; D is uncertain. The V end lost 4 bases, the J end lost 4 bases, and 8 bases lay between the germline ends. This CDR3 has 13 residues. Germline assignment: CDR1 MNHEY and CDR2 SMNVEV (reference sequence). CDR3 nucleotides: TGTGCCAGCAGTTCCCCAGGTAATCAGCCCCAGCATTTT. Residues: CASSSPGNQPQHF.

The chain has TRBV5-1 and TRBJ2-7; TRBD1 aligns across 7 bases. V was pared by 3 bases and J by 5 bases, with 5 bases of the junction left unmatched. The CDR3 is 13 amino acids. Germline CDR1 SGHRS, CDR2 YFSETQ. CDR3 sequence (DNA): TGCGCCAGCAGCTCGACAGGGCTTGACGAGCAGTACTTC. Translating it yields CASSSTGLDEQYF.

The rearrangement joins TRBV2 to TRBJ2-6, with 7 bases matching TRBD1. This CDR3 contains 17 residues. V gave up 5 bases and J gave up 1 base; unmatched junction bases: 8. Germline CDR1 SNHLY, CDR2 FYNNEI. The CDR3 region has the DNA TGTGCCAGCAGTCTCCGGAGACAGGGATCTGGGGCCAACGTCCTGACTTTC. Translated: CASSLRRQGSGANVLTF.

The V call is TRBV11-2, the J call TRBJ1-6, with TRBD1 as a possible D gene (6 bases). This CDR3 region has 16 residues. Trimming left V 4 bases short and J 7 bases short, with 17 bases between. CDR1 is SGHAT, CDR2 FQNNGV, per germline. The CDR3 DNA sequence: TGTGCCAGCAGCTCAATACGGGGGGCGAGGAATTCACCCCTCCACTTT. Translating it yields CASSSIRGARNSPLHF.

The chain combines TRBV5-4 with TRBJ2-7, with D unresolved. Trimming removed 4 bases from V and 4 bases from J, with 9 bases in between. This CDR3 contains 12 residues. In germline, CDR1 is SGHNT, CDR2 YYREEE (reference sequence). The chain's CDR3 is CASSLPGYEQYF. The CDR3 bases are TGTGCCAGCAGCCTTCCTGGTTACGAGCAGTACTTC.

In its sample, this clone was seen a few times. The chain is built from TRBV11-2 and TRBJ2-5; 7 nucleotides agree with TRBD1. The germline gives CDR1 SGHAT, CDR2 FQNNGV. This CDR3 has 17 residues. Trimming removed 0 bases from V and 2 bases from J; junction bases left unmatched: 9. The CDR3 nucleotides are TGTGCCAGCAGCTTAGATTGGGTTGGGACAGCACAAGAGACCCAGTACTTC. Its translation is CASSLDWVGTAQETQYF. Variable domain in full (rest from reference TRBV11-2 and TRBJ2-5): EAGVAQSPRYKIIEKRQSVAFWCNPISGHATLYWYQQILGQGPKLLIQFQNNGVVDDSQLPKDRFSAERLKGVDSTLKIQPAKLEDSAVYLCASSLDWVGTAQETQYFGPGTRLLVL.

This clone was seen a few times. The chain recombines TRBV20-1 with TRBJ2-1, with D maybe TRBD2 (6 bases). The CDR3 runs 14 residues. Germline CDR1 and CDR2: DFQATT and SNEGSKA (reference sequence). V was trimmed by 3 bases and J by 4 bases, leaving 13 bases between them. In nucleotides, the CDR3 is TGCAGTGCTAGTCCGACTAGTGGTTACAATGAGCAGTTCTTC. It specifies CSASPTSGYNEQFF.

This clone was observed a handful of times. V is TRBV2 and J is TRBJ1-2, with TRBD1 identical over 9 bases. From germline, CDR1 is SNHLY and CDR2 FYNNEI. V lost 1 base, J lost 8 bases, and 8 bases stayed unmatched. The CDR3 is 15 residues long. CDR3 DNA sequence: TGTGCCAGCAGTGAAGTTCAGACAGGGGGAGGAGGCTACACCTTC. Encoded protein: CASSEVQTGGGGYTF.

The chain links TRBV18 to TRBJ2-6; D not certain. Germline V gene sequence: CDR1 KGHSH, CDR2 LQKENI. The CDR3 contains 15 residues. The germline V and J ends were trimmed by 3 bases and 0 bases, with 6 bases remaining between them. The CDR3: CASSPQPSGANVLTF. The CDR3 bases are TGTGCCAGCTCACCTCAACCCTCTGGGGCCAACGTCCTGACTTTC.

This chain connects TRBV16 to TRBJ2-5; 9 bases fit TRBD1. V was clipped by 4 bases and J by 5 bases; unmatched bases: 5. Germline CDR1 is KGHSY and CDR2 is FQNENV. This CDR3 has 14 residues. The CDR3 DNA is TGTGCCAGCAGCCGGGACAGGGTGACGGAGACCCAGTACTTC. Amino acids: CASSRDRVTETQYF. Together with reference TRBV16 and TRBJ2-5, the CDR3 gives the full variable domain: GEEVAQTPKHLVRGEGQKAKLYCAPIKGHSYVFWYQQVLKNEFKFLISFQNENVFDETGMPKERFSAKCLPNSPCSLEIQATKLEDSAVYFCASSRDRVTETQYFGPGTRLLVL.

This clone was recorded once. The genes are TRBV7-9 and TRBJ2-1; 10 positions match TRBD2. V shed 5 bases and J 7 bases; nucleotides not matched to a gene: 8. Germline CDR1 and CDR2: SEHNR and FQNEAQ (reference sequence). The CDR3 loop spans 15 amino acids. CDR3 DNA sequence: TGTGCCAGCAGCCCCGGACTAGCGGACCTTAATGAGCAGTTCTTC. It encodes CASSPGLADLNEQFF.

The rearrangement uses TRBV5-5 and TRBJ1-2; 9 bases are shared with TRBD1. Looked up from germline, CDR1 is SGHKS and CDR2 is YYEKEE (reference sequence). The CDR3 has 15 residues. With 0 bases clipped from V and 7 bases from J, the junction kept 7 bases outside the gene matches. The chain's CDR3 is CASSLAEGQGPGYTF. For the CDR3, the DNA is TGTGCCAGCAGCTTGGCGGAGGGACAGGGTCCTGGCTACACCTTC.

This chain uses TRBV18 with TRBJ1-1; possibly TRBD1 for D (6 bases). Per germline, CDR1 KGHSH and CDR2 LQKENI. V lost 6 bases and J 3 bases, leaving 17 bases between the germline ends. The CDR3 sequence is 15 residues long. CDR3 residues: CASSPLQGLDTEAFF. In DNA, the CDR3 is TGTGCCAGCTCGCCGTTACAGGGCCTCGACACTGAAGCTTTCTTT.

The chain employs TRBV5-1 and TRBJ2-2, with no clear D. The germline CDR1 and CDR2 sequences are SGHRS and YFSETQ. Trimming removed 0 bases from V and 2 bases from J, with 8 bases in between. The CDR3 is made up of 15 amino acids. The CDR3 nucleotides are TGCGCCAGCAGCTTGGATACCCCAAACACCGGGGAGCTGTTTTTT. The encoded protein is CASSLDTPNTGELFF. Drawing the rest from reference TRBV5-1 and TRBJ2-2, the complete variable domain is KAGVTQTPRYLIKTRGQQVTLSCSPISGHRSVSWYQQTPGQGLQFLFEYFSETQRNKGNFPGRFSGRQFSNSRSEMNVSTLELGDSALYLCASSLDTPNTGELFFGEGSRLTVL.

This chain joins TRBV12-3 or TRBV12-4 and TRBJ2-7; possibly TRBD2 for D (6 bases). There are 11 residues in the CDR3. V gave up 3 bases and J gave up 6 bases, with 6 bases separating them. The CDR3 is CASSLGGEQYF. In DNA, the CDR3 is TGTGCCAGCAGTTTGGGGGGCGAGCAGTACTTC.

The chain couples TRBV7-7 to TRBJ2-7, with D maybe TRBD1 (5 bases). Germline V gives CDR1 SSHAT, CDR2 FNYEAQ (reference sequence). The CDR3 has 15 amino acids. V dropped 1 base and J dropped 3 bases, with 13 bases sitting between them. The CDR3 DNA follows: TGTGCCAGCAGCTTAGGTGACAGCCAATACTACGAGCAGTACTTC. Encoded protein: CASSLGDSQYYEQYF.

The CDR3 here is CASSLGLFLAEAYNEQFF. DNA for the CDR3: TGTGCCAGCAGCTTAGGCCTCTTTCTAGCTGAGGCCTACAATGAGCAGTTCTTC. The chain joins TRBV7-8 to TRBJ2-1; TRBD2 might be the D (5 bases). Trimming removed 1 base from V and 2 bases from J, with 18 bases in between. Germline V CDR1 and CDR2: SGHVS, FQNEAQ. This CDR3 contains 18 residues.

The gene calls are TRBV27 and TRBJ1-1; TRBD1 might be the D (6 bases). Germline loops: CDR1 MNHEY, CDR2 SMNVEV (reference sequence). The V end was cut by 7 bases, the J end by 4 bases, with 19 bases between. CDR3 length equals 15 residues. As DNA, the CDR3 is TGTGCCAGCACCCCCCACCGGACAGTTTTCACTGAAGCTTTCTTT. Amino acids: CASTPHRTVFTEAFF.

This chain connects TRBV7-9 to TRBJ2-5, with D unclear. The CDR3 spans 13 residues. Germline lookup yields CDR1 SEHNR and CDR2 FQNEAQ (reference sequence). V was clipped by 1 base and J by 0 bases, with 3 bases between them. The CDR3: CASSLGNQETQYF. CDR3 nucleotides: TGTGCCAGCAGCTTAGGCAACCAAGAGACCCAGTACTTC. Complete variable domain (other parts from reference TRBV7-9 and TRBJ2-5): DTGVSQNPRHKITKRGQNVTFRCDPISEHNRLYWYRQTLGQGPEFLTYFQNEAQLEKSRLLSDRFSAERPKGSFSTLEIQRTEQGDSAMYLCASSLGNQETQYFGPGTRLLVL.

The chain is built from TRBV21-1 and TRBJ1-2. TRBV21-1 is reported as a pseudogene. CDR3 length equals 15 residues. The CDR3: CASSKASWQRYGYTF. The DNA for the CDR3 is TGTGCCAGCAGCAAAGCCTCGTGGCAGCGCTATGGCTACACCTTC.

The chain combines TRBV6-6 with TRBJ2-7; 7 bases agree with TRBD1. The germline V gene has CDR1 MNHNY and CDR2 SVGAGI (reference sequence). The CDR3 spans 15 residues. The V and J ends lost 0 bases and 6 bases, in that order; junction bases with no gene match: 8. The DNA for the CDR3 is TGTGCCAGCAGTTACTCGCAGGGGGATAAGGCCGAGCAGTACTTC. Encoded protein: CASSYSQGDKAEQYF.